The 20 T cell receptor beta chains in this list originate from one sample, sequenced in a study of PD-L1 blockade in urothelial cancer (dated by TCRdb to the late 2010s). The library was built by means of the immunoSEQ multiplex PCR assay. TCRdb took this table from immuneACCESS and kept in-frame rearrangements with V and J called. Such tables lack part of the clones; where checked against another copy, unresolved V genes explain under half of the gap, and the rest is unexplained. The sample table records about 70,000 clones; roughly 84% of these occur just once. The leading ten clones occupy 4.5% to 5.5% of the sample. Sequences were derived from PBMCs, sampled around atezolizumab (anti-PD-L1) treatment. These receptors were taken from a man in his 70s with urothelial cancer.

The rearrangement joins TRBV7-8 to TRBJ2-7; TRBD2 matches at 15 bases. The ends lost 4 bases at V and 2 bases at J; junction bases unmatched: 12. In germline, CDR1 is SGHVS, CDR2 FQNEAQ. The CDR3 runs to 19 residues. The CDR3 nucleotides are TGTGCCAGCAGCTCCCCCCGGACTAGCGGGAGGGCCAGGACCTACGAGCAGTACTTC. It translates to CASSSPRTSGRARTYEQYF. Full variable domain (outside the CDR3, taken from reference TRBV7-8 and TRBJ2-7): GAGVSQSPRYKVAKRGQDVALRCDPISGHVSLFWYQQALGQGPEFLTYFQNEAQLDKSGLPSDRFFAERPEGSVSTLKIQRTQQEDSAVYLCASSSPRTSGRARTYEQYFGPGTRLTVT.

The chain recombines TRBV6-6 with TRBJ1-6; 7 positions agree with TRBD1. V lost 5 bases and J lost 7; bases outside the gene matches: 8. The CDR3 is made up of 15 amino acids. Per germline, CDR1 MNHNY and CDR2 SVGAGI (reference sequence). CDR3 amino acids: CASSNRRDSNSPLHF. The CDR3 DNA reads TGTGCCAGCAGTAACCGACGGGACAGCAATTCACCCCTCCACTTT.

The V and J genes are TRBV10-3 and TRBJ2-2; TRBD2 agrees at 7 bases. This CDR3 contains 16 residues. Losses at the gene ends were 10 bases for V and 1 base for J; bases not matched to a gene: 12. Germline loops: CDR1 ENHRY, CDR2 SYGVKD. The CDR3 DNA reads as TGTGCCACAAAGCCCCCCTCTAGCGGGAACACCGGGGAGCTGTTTTTT. Its protein is CATKPPSSGNTGELFF.

This clone was counted a few times. The chain employs TRBV15 and TRBJ2-7; TRBD2 agrees at 8 bases. Germline V gene lookup returns CDR1 LNHNV and CDR2 YYDKDF (reference sequence). The V and J ends lost 2 bases and 6 bases, in that order; junction bases with no gene match: 6. This CDR3 is 14 amino acids long. The CDR3 nucleotides read TGTGCCACCAGCAGACCAAGGACTAGCCGCGAGCAGTACTTC. Its translation is CATSRPRTSREQYF.

This chain uses TRBV18 with TRBJ2-7; 8 nucleotides match TRBD1. The CDR3 has 14 residues. Germline CDR1 is KGHSH and CDR2 is LQKENI. V was pared by 3 bases and J by 3 bases, with 4 bases of the junction left unmatched. CDR3 region: CASSPGTGGYEQYF. In nucleotides, the CDR3 is TGTGCCAGCTCACCTGGGACAGGTGGCTACGAGCAGTACTTC.

This rearrangement joins TRBV5-1 to TRBJ2-1, with 10 bases aligning to TRBD1. The CDR3 is made up of 15 amino acids. The germline V gene encodes CDR1 SGHRS and CDR2 YFSETQ. V trimming: 4 bases; J trimming: 3 bases; junction bases outside the gene matches: 4. The CDR3 DNA reads TGCGCCAGCAGCCCACGGGACAGGGGCTACAATGAGCAGTTCTTC. Its protein product is CASSPRDRGYNEQFF.

This rearrangement joins TRBV9 to TRBJ2-3; 9 positions match TRBD1. This CDR3 is 12 amino acids long. Germline CDR1 and CDR2: SGDLS and YYNGEE. The junction had 5 bases not matched to a gene; V was cut back by 7 bases and J by 8 bases. The CDR3, as DNA: TGTGCCAGCGGACTGGGACAGGGTACGCAGTATTTT. Translating gives CASGLGQGTQYF.

The chain is built from TRBV28 and TRBJ2-7; a possible D gene is TRBD1 (5 bases). V was trimmed by 4 bases and J by 0 bases, leaving 16 bases between them. This CDR3 has 16 amino acids. Germline CDR1 and CDR2: MDHEN and SYDVKM. The CDR3 is CASSSSWGLGSYEQYF. Written as DNA, the CDR3 is TGTGCCAGCAGTTCCTCGTGGGGCTTAGGCTCCTACGAGCAGTACTTC.

V usage is TRBV19 and J usage is TRBJ1-5, with 7 bases identical to TRBD1. The germline gives CDR1 LNHDA, CDR2 SQIVND (reference sequence). J lost 4 bases, V lost 5 bases, and 2 bases had no gene match. The CDR3 totals 13 residues. The chain's CDR3 is CASSWDRNQPQHF. CDR3 coding DNA: TGTGCCAGTAGTTGGGACAGAAATCAGCCCCAGCATTTT.

The gene calls are TRBV15 and TRBJ1-1; D not resolved. V lost 1 base and J 10 bases, leaving 10 bases between the germline ends. CDR3 length: 12 amino acids. Per germline, CDR1 LNHNV and CDR2 YYDKDF (reference sequence). The DNA for the CDR3 is TGTGCCACCAGCAGAGCGGGGAGATCAGCTTTCTTT. This encodes CATSRAGRSAFF.

The chain combines TRBV6-6 with TRBJ1-1; 8 positions match TRBD1. The CDR3 runs to 13 residues. Germline values: CDR1 MNHNY, CDR2 SVGAGI (reference sequence). The V gene end was trimmed by 6 bases and the J gene end by 4 bases; junction bases not matched to a gene: 4. The CDR3: CASSRGQGTEAFF. In DNA, the CDR3 is TGTGCCAGCAGCCGCGGACAGGGCACTGAAGCTTTCTTT.

The gene calls are TRBV28 and TRBJ2-1; D is unresolved. The V end was cut by 10 bases, the J end by 0 bases, with 13 bases between. CDR1 is MDHEN and CDR2 is SYDVKM in the germline V gene. The CDR3 extends over 14 amino acids. The CDR3 DNA reads TGTGCCACCCCCCCAGTAAGCTCCTACAATGAGCAGTTCTTC. It yields the protein CATPPVSSYNEQFF.

The rearrangement links TRBV30 to TRBJ2-1; 7 nucleotides align to TRBD2. Germline CDR1 GTSNPN, CDR2 SVGIG (reference sequence). The CDR3 length is 15 residues. With V trimmed by 5 bases and J by 0 bases, 7 bases remained unmatched. The CDR3 DNA follows: TGTGCCTGGGGACCAAGCGGGACCTCCTACAATGAGCAGTTCTTC. Translated: CAWGPSGTSYNEQFF.

This chain connects TRBV9 to TRBJ1-4; 9 nucleotides agree with TRBD1. Trimming at V came to 3 bases and at J to 4 bases, leaving 4 bases not matched to a gene. The CDR3 covers 15 residues. Germline values: CDR1 SGDLS, CDR2 YYNGEE. The CDR3 loop reads CASSAGDRDNEKLFF. The CDR3 DNA reads as TGTGCCAGCAGCGCGGGGGACAGGGATAATGAAAAACTGTTTTTT.

This chain joins TRBV4-1 and TRBJ1-1; 9 nucleotides agree with TRBD1. Looked up from germline, CDR1 is MGHRA and CDR2 is YSYEKL. The length of the CDR3 is 15 residues. Unmatched junction bases numbered 9, after V lost 5 bases and J lost 5 bases. The CDR3 loop is CASSYTTGGETEAFF. Here the CDR3 DNA reads TGCGCCAGCAGCTATACTACAGGGGGCGAAACTGAAGCTTTCTTT.

CDR3 bases: TGCGCCAGCAGCTTGGGGGTCGGACAGGGGGGCGGCTACACCTTC. Amino acids: CASSLGVGQGGGYTF. The genes are TRBV5-1 and TRBJ1-2; 10 bases map to TRBD1. The germline gives CDR1 SGHRS, CDR2 YFSETQ. V was pared by 0 bases and J by 8 bases, with 7 bases of the junction left unmatched. The CDR3 totals 15 residues.

The V call is TRBV4-2, the J call TRBJ2-7; 8 positions match TRBD2. From germline, CDR1 is LGHNA and CDR2 YNFKEQ. This CDR3 spans 20 amino acids. The junction had 18 bases not matched to a gene; V was cut back by 0 bases and J by 2 bases. The CDR3 protein is CASSQDLTGGSTGYTYEQYF. In DNA, the CDR3 is TGTGCCAGCAGCCAAGATTTAACGGGAGGGAGTACAGGGTACACCTACGAGCAGTACTTC.

J is TRBJ2-1 and V is TRBV18; possibly TRBD2 for D (5 bases). The germline V gene encodes CDR1 KGHSH and CDR2 LQKENI. The germline V and J ends were trimmed by 3 bases and 5 bases, with 23 bases remaining between them. The CDR3 length is 18 residues. The CDR3 protein is CASSPGEVAVRGNNEQFF. The DNA of the CDR3 is TGTGCCAGCTCACCGGGAGAGGTTGCGGTTCGGGGAAACAATGAGCAGTTCTTC.

This clone was observed a handful of times. V is TRBV6-1 and J is TRBJ1-2; D gene uncertain. Trimming cost V 7 bases and J 8 bases, with 23 bases left between them. This CDR3 spans 15 amino acids. Germline CDR1 reads MNHNS; CDR2 reads SASEGT. The CDR3 DNA is TGTGCCAGCAACATAGTGGGAGGCTCTGTGGAAGGCTACACCTTC. Amino acids: CASNIVGGSVEGYTF.

The chain recombines TRBV7-2 with TRBJ1-5, with a possible D match to TRBD1 (5 bases). The CDR3 runs 13 residues. Looked up from germline, CDR1 is SGHTA and CDR2 is FQGNSA. The V and J ends lost 6 bases and 1 base respectively, with 7 bases between them. This CDR3 reads CASSRQSNQPQHF. For the CDR3, the DNA is TGTGCCAGCAGTAGACAGAGCAATCAGCCCCAGCATTTT.